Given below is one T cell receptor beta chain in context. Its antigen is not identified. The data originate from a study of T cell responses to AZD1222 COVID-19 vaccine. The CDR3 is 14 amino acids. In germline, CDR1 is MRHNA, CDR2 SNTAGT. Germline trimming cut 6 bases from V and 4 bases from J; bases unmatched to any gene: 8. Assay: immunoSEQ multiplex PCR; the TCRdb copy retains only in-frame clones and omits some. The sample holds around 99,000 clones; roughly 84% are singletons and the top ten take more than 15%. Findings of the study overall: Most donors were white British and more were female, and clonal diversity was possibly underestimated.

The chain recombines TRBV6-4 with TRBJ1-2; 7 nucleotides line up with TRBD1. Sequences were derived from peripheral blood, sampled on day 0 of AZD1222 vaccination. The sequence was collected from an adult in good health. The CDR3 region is CASSQGDRGYGYTF. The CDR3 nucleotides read TGTGCCAGCAGCCAGGGGGATAGAGGCTATGGCTACACCTTC.